The text below deals with one TCR beta chain. Its antigen is unidentified. This CDR3 spans 13 amino acids. V was pared by 2 bases and J by 3 bases, with 8 bases between. The V gene's germline CDR1 is MNHEY and CDR2 SMNVEV (reference sequence). This record belongs to a study of CD8+ T cells in alopecia areata. The sample's treatment: oral pan-JAK inhibitor, 5-10 mg twice daily. cDNA reverse transcribed from extracted RNA served as the sequencing template. Produced via immunoSEQ multiplex PCR; TCRdb's table is partial and in-frame only. The table has 150,000 or so clones, less than 70% seen once. Findings and limits, study-wide: On tofacitinib, scalp and blood still held many of the expanded lesional clones. Against the mouse data, patients shared TCRs less clearly, possibly for HLA reasons.

The sequencing here drew on CD4+ T cells sorted from blood, taken at week 4, from a patient treated with tofacitinib. The chain joins TRBV27 to TRBJ2-7; no definite D call. The sequence came from a human donor with alopecia areata. The CDR3 protein is CASSLTPNYEQYF. CDR3 sequence (DNA): TGTGCCAGCAGTTTAACGCCTAACTACGAGCAGTACTTC.